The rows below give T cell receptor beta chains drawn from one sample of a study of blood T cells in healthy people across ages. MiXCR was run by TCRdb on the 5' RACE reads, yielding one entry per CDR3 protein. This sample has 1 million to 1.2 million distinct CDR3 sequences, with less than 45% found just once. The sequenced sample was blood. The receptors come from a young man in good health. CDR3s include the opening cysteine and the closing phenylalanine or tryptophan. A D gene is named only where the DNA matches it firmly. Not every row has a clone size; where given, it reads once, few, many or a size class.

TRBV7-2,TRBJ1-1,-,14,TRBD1,CASSFGTGLIEAFF,TGTGCCAGCAGCTTCGGGACAGGGCTTATTGAAGCTTTCTTT
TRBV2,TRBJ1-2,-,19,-,CASSEALRAGRASNYGYTF,TGTGCCAGCAGTGAAGCGCTTCGGGCAGGGAGGGCCTCTAACTATGGCTACACCTTC
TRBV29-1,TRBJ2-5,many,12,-,CSVAQTKETQYF,TGCAGCGTCGCGCAGACCAAAGAGACCCAGTACTTC
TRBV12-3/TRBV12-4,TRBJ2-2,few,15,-,CASRDLRVGTGELFF,TGTGCCAGCAGAGACCTCAGGGTCGGGACCGGGGAGCTGTTTTTT
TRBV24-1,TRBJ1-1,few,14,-,CATSDPTENTEAFF,TGTGCCACCAGTGATCCGACAGAGAACACTGAAGCTTTCTTT
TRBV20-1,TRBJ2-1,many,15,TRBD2,CSAIRASGGANEQFF,TGCAGTGCGATACGAGCCAGCGGGGGGGCAAATGAGCAGTTCTTC
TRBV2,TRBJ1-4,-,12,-,CASRPGTEKLFF,TGTGCCAGCAGACCGGGCACAGAAAAACTGTTTTTT
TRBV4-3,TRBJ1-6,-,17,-,CASSQDLGSSYNSPLHF,TGCGCCAGCAGCCAAGATCTCGGTAGCTCCTATAATTCACCCCTCCACTTT
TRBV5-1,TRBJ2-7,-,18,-,CASSLRGLGIITSGEQYF,TGCGCCAGCAGCTTGAGGGGTTTGGGGATAATCACATCGGGTGAGCAGTACTTC
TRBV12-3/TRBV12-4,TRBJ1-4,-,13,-,CAGRTLPNEKLFF,TGTGCCGGGAGGACTCTTCCTAATGAAAAACTGTTTTTT
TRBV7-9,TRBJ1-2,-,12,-,CASSFHKYGYTF,TGTGCCAGCAGCTTTCATAAGTATGGCTACACCTTC
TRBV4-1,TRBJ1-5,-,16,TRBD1,CASSRGQGILGQPQHF,TGCGCCAGCAGTCGGGGACAGGGTATATTGGGTCAGCCCCAGCATTTT
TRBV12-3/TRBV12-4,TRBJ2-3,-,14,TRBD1,CASILTGGPDTEYF,TGTGCCAGCATCTTGACAGGGGGCCCAGATACGGAGTATTTT
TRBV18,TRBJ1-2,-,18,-,CTSSPRRSGTKTVGGYTF,TGTACCAGCTCACCGCGAAGATCCGGGACCAAGACCGTGGGTGGCTACACCTTC
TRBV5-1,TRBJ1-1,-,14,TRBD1,CASSLDRGGPEAFF,TGCGCCAGCAGCTTGGACAGGGGAGGCCCTGAAGCTTTCTTT
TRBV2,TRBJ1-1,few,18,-,CASSEVGAGPPLNTEAFF,TGTGCCAGCAGTGAAGTCGGGGCAGGCCCCCCTCTGAACACTGAAGCTTTCTTT
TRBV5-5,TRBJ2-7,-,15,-,CASSAGTDSSYEQYF,TGTGCCAGCAGCGCGGGGACAGATAGCTCCTACGAGCAGTACTTC
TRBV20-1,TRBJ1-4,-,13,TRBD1,CSATTGSDEKLFF,TGCAGTGCTACGACAGGGTCGGATGAAAAACTGTTTTTT
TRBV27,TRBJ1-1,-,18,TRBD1,CASSFAKILGTGNTEAFF,TGTGCCAGCAGTTTTGCCAAAATATTAGGGACAGGGAACACTGAAGCTTTCTTT
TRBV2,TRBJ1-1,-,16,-,CASRERDLGMDTEAFF,TGTGCCAGCAGAGAAAGGGATCTCGGTATGGACACTGAAGCTTTCTTT
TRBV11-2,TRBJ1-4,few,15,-,CASSFAGTQNEKLFF,TGTGCCAGCAGCTTCGCCGGGACACAAAATGAAAAACTGTTTTTT
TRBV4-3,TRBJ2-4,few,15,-,CASSTSDLAKNIQYF,TGCGCCAGCAGCACATCGGACCTAGCCAAAAACATTCAGTACTTC
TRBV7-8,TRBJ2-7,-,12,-,CASSLAVTEQYF,TGTGCCAGCAGCCTGGCTGTAACCGAGCAGTACTTC
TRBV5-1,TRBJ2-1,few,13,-,CASSLDGLDEQFF,TGCGCCAGCAGCTTGGATGGTCTGGATGAGCAGTTCTTC
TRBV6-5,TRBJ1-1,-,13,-,CASTQGIRTEAFF,TGTGCCAGCACCCAGGGGATTAGGACTGAAGCTTTCTTT
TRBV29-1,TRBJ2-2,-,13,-,CSVALPNTGELFF,TGCAGCGTTGCACTCCCGAACACCGGGGAGCTGTTTTTT
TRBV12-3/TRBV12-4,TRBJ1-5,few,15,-,CASSLRQGYNQPQHF,TGTGCCAGCAGTTTAAGGCAGGGGTACAATCAGCCCCAGCATTTT
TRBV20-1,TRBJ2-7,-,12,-,CSANRLPYEQYF,TGCAGTGCTAACCGGCTGCCCTACGAGCAGTACTTC
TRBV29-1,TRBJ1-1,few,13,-,CSAPAPGGTEAFF,TGCAGCGCCCCGGCACCCGGGGGCACTGAAGCTTTCTTT
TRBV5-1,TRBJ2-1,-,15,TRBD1,CASSLVTGPDNEQFF,TGCGCCAGCAGCTTAGTGACAGGGCCGGACAATGAGCAGTTCTTC
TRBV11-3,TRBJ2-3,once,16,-,CASSRGTGHFTDTQYF,TGTGCCAGCAGCCGGGGAACGGGACATTTCACAGATACGCAGTATTTT
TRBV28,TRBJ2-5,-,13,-,CASSLKGGLSTYF,TGTGCCAGCAGTCTAAAGGGGGGGTTATCTACGTACTTC
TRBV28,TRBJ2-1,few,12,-,CASSLSPVEQFF,TGTGCCAGCAGTTTAAGCCCCGTTGAGCAGTTCTTC
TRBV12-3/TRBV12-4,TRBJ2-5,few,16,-,CASSHGGGAGEETQYF,TGTGCCAGCAGCCACGGAGGGGGGGCAGGGGAAGAGACCCAGTACTTC
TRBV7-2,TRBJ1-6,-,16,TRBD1,CASSSRQGDYNSPLHF,TGTGCCAGCAGTTCCAGACAGGGGGACTATAATTCACCCCTCCACTTT
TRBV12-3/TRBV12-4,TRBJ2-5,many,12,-,CASSPGYNEQYF,TGTGCCAGCAGCCCGGGGTACAATGAGCAGTACTTC
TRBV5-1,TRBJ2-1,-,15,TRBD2,CASTVAGGSYNEQFF,TGCGCCAGCACCGTAGCGGGGGGGTCCTACAATGAGCAGTTCTTC
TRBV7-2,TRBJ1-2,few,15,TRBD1,CASSLSTGIDYGYTF,TGTGCCAGCAGCCTCTCGACAGGGATCGACTATGGCTACACCTTC
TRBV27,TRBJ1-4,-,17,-,CASSLSPRTARVKKLFF,TGTGCCAGCAGTTTATCACCCCGGACAGCGAGGGTGAAAAAACTGTTTTTT
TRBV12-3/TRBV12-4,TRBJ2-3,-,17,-,CASSLYGQMVGADAQYF,TGTGCCAGCAGTTTATACGGGCAGATGGTCGGAGCAGATGCGCAGTATTTT
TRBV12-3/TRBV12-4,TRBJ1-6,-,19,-,CASSLTPRTVGRYNSPLHF,TGTGCCAGCAGTCTCACTCCTAGGACAGTCGGACGGTATAATTCACCCCTCCACTTT
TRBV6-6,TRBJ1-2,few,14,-,CASIPTGDNYGYTF,TGTGCCAGCATCCCAACCGGGGATAACTATGGCTACACCTTC
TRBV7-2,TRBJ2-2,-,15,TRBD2,CASSASGANTGELFF,TGTGCCAGCAGCGCTAGCGGGGCTAACACCGGGGAGCTGTTTTTT
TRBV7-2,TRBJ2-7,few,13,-,CASNEAGFGEQYF,TGTGCCAGCAACGAAGCAGGATTTGGCGAGCAGTACTTC
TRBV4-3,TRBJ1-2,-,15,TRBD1,CASSQVKGGAVGYTF,TGCGCCAGCAGCCAAGTAAAAGGGGGCGCGGTTGGCTACACCTTC
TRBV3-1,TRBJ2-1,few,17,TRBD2,CASSQDFVLADYNEQFF,TGTGCCAGCAGCCAAGATTTCGTACTAGCGGACTACAATGAGCAGTTCTTC
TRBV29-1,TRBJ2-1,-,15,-,CSVETGAVSYNEQFF,TGCAGCGTTGAGACGGGGGCCGTGTCCTACAATGAGCAGTTCTTC
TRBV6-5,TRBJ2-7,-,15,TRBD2,CASRTSGSSSYGQYF,TGTGCCAGCAGAACTAGCGGGAGTAGCTCCTACGGGCAGTACTTC
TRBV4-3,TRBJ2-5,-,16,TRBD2,CASSPEPSGMGETQYF,TGCGCCAGCAGCCCCGAGCCTAGCGGGATGGGAGAGACCCAGTACTTC
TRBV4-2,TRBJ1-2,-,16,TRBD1,CASSQDRGDRVNGCTF,TGTGCCAGCAGCCAAGATAGAGGGGACAGGGTAAACGGCTGCACCTTC
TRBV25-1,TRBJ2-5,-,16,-,CASSEFEGGRQETQYF,TGTGCCAGCAGTGAGTTCGAGGGAGGTCGACAAGAGACCCAGTACTTC